The 10 T cell receptor beta chains below come from one sample, sequenced in a study of blood T cell repertoires in COVID-19. Produced via immunoSEQ multiplex PCR; TCRdb's table is partial and in-frame only. The table has about 94,000 clones, more than 70% seen once. Sequencing was carried out using peripheral blood. Every receptor here comes from a human donor with acute or convalescent COVID-19. The donor label of this sample is uncertain.

This clone was observed a handful of times. The chain employs TRBV5-1 and TRBJ1-4; D remains unclear. Germline V gene lookup returns CDR1 SGHRS and CDR2 YFSETQ. This CDR3 comprises 14 residues. Deletions cut 5 bases from V and 0 bases from J, with 8 bases between. The CDR3 coding sequence is TGCGCCAGCAGTCCGGTGACAACTAATGAAAAACTGTTTTTT. It translates to CASSPVTTNEKLFF.

The chain employs TRBV28 and TRBJ1-5, with 10 bases fitting TRBD1. Trimming at V came to 6 bases and at J to 5 bases, leaving 4 bases not matched to a gene. The CDR3 spans 14 residues. The germline V gene encodes CDR1 MDHEN and CDR2 SYDVKM. This CDR3 reads CASRDRGNHQPQHF. CDR3 nucleotides: TGTGCCAGCAGGGACAGGGGGAATCATCAGCCCCAGCATTTT.

The J gene is TRBJ1-2, the V gene TRBV2, with 10 positions matching TRBD1. J gave up 2 bases and V 6 bases, and 3 bases lay outside the gene matches. The CDR3 consists of 14 residues. The V gene's germline CDR1 is SNHLY and CDR2 FYNNEI. The CDR3 loop is CASRRQGANYGYTF. CDR3 DNA sequence: TGTGCCAGCAGACGACAGGGGGCGAACTATGGCTACACCTTC.

This clone was seen many times. The genes are TRBV6-1 and TRBJ1-3; D is uncertain. V lost 3 bases and J lost 3, with 15 bases in between. The CDR3 is 16 amino acids. Germline CDR1 reads MNHNS; CDR2 reads SASEGT. The CDR3 DNA is TGTGCCAGCAGTGAGGGTCTCGGTAGACTTGGAAACACCATATATTTT. It codes for CASSEGLGRLGNTIYF.

This sequence joins TRBV7-9 and TRBJ1-1; weak D call: TRBD1 (5 bases). Germline V lookup: CDR1 SEHNR, CDR2 FQNEAQ (reference sequence). The CDR3 extends over 15 amino acids. V lost 1 base and J 6 bases, leaving 15 bases between the germline ends. The CDR3 coding sequence is TGTGCCAGCAGCTTAGGATTGGTTGGAGGGGCTGAAGCTTTCTTT. Protein sequence: CASSLGLVGGAEAFF.

The gene calls are TRBV10-1 and TRBJ2-7, with D unresolved. Trimming removed 4 bases from V and 5 bases from J, with 9 bases in between. CDR1 WNHNN and CDR2 SYGVQD come from the germline V gene (reference sequence). This CDR3 contains 12 residues. This chain's CDR3 is CASSAVLDEQYF. CDR3 coding DNA: TGCGCCAGCAGTGCAGTATTGGACGAGCAGTACTTC.

J is TRBJ2-3 and V is TRBV6-6, with 7 bases that match TRBD1. Germline lookup yields CDR1 MNHNY and CDR2 SVGAGI (reference sequence). V shed 2 bases, J shed 2 bases, and the junction held 4 bases outside the gene matches. The CDR3 loop spans 15 amino acids. CDR3 coding DNA: TGTGCCAGCAGTTACAAACAGGGGTACACAGATACGCAGTATTTT. It is translated as CASSYKQGYTDTQYF.

This clone has only a few counts. The identical CDR3 is also encoded by other nucleotide sequences in the sample. The V gene is TRBV5-1, the J gene TRBJ2-1, with D unclear. The CDR3 totals 12 residues. V was clipped by 4 bases and J by 6 bases, with 8 bases between them. Germline V lookup: CDR1 SGHRS, CDR2 YFSETQ. The CDR3 is CASSPPSNEQFF. DNA of the CDR3: TGCGCCAGCAGCCCCCCGTCCAATGAGCAGTTCTTC.

This rearrangement joins TRBV5-8 to TRBJ2-7, with D possibly matching TRBD1 (6 bases). V was cut by 5 bases and J by 4 bases, with 19 bases left in between. The CDR3 covers 15 residues. Germline V CDR1 and CDR2: SGHTS, YDEGEE. The CDR3 here is CASSLGTRGVYEQYF. The CDR3 region has the DNA TGTGCCAGCAGTCTTGGGACCAGGGGAGTATACGAGCAGTACTTC.

The chain couples TRBV25-1 to TRBJ2-7; D uncertain. The germline gives CDR1 MGHDK, CDR2 SYGVNS. This CDR3 comprises 13 residues. V lost 5 bases and J lost 3, with 11 bases in between. CDR3 region: CASSPGYGYEQYF. In nucleotides, the CDR3 is TGTGCCAGCAGTCCGGGTTACGGCTACGAGCAGTACTTC.